This T cell receptor beta chain appears in the sequencing data of a study of T cell repertoires in cytomegalovirus infection (dated by TCRdb to between 2019 and 2020). About the investigation overall: Alongside well-studied HLA-B-restricted epitopes, the peptide stimulations were aimed at recently identified HLA-C-restricted CMV epitopes, whose presentation resists viral immunomodulation. Donor HLA type was relevant to the analysis, as public TCR beta signatures indicated carriage of CMV infection together with the matching HLA type.

Results the study describes overall, beyond this receptor: In both this cohort and an independent cohort of 350 to 400 donors, the cumulative frequency of public TCR beta family members distinguished carriers of CMV infection plus the relevant HLA type. The ex vivo response was dominated by HLA-C-restricted CMV-specific TCR beta clonotypes, and the single most frequent clonotype in two of eight donors was supplied by these HLA-C-restricted clonotypes.

Points on this clonotype: Which antigen it targets is not known. No base qualities exist here, and no much larger clone lies one base off it.

The junction carries 14 bases between V and J, which are trimmed by 7 bases and 5 bases respectively. CDR1 MDHEN and CDR2 SYDVKM were looked up in the germline V gene. From the cysteine up to the phenylalanine, the CDR3 has a length of 13 residues. The DNA shown is the 39-base CDR3, in frame from base 1. What this sample's treatment or condition label stands for: in vitro stimulation with specific CMV peptide epitopes to enrich CMV-specific T cells. Sequencing instrument: Illumina HiSeq 1500. TCRdb reanalyzed the raw reads on its own, using fastp at Q25 for trimming and MiXCR for clone calling, and kept in-frame beta chains. Merged by CDR3 protein, the rows form single entries marked with the most common genes and DNA. Within this sample are approximately 120,000 distinct CDR3 sequences, with under 30% of them counted one time only. The top ten hold about 81% of the sample.

Sequenced material: CD8+ T cells from cultured PBMCs, taken from culture after CMV antigen stimulation. The chain was built from TRBV28 and TRBJ1-1; the D gene lacks a confident call. This receptor was identified in a human donor in good health (CMV status not recorded). Some clones in this sample may be carry-over from other donors' samples. The base sequence is TGTGCCAGCAACCCGGGCCCCGGTACTGAAGCTTTCTTT. Its product reads: CASNPGPGTEAFF.